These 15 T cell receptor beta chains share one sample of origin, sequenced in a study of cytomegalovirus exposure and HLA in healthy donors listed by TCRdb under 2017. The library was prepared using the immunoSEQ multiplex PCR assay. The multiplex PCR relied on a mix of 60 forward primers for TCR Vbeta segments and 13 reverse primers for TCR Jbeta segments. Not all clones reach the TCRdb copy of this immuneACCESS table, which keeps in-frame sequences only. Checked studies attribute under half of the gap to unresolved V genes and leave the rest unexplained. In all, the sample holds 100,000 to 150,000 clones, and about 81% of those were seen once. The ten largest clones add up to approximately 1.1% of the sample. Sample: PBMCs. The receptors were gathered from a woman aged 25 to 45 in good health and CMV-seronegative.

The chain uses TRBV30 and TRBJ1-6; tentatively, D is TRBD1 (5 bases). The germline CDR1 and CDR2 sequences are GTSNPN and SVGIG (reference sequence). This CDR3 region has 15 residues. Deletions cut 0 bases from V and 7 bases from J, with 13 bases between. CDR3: CAWSVLRAPNSPLHF. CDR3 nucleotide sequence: TGTGCCTGGAGTGTACTCAGGGCCCCGAATTCACCCCTCCACTTT.

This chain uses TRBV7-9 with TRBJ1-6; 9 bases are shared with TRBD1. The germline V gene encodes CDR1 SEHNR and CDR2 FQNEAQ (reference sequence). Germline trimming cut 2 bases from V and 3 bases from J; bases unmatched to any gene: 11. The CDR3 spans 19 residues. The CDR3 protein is CASSLPTEDRGVYNSPLHF. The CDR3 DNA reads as TGTGCCAGCAGCTTACCAACGGAGGACAGGGGAGTCTATAATTCACCCCTCCACTTT.

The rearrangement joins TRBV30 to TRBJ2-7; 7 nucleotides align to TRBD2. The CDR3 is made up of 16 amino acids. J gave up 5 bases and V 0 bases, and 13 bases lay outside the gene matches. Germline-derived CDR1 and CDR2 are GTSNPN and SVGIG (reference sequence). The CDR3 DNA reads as TGTGCCTGGAGTGTACGAGCCTCTGGGAGGGCCCACGAGCAGTACTTC. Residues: CAWSVRASGRAHEQYF.

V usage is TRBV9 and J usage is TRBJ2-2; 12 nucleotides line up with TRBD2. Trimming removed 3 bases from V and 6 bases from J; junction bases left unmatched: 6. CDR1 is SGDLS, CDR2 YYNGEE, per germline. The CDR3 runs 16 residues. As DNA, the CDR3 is TGTGCCAGCAGCGCCCTAGCGGGGGGGATCCCCGGGGAGCTGTTTTTT. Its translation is CASSALAGGIPGELFF.

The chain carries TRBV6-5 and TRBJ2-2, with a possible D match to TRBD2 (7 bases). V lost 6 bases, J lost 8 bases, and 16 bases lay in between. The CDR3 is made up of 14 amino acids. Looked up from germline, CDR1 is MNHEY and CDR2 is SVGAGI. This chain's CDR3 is CASSPRGGMGELFF. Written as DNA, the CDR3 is TGTGCCAGCAGCCCAAGGGGGGGCATGGGGGAGCTGTTTTTT.

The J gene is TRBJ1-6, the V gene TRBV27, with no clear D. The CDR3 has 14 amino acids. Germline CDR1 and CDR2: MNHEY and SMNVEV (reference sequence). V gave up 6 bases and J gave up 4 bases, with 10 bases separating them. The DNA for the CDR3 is TGTGCCAGCAGCCTAATCGGGTATAATTCACCCCTCCACTTT. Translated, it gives CASSLIGYNSPLHF.

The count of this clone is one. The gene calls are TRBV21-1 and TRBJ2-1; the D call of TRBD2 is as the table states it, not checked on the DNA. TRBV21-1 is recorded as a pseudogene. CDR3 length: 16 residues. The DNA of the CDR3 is TGTGCCAGCAGCAAAGATCGCCTAGCGGGAGGGTATGAGCAGTTCTTC. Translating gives CASSKDRLAGGYEQFF.

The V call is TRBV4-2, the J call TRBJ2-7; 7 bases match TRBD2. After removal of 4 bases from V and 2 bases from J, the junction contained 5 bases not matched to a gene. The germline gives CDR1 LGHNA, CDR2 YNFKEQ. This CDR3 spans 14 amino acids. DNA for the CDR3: TGTGCCAGCAGCCGTGGGAGGGATACCTACGAGCAGTACTTC. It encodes CASSRGRDTYEQYF.

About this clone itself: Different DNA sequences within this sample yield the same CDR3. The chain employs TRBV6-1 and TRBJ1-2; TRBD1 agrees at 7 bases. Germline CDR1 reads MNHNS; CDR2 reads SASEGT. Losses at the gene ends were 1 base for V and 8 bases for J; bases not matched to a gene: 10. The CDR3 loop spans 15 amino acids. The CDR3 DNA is TGTGCCAGCAGTGAAGTCGGCGAGGGGGCAGAAGGCTACACCTTC. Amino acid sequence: CASSEVGEGAEGYTF.

CDR3 amino acids: CAGFPTEAFF. CDR3 bases: TGTGCCGGCTTTCCCACTGAAGCTTTCTTT. This chain connects TRBV30 to TRBJ1-1, with D unresolved. V gave up 8 bases and J gave up 4 bases, with 8 bases separating them. Germline V gene data show CDR1 as GTSNPN and CDR2 as SVGIG (reference sequence). There are 10 residues in the CDR3.

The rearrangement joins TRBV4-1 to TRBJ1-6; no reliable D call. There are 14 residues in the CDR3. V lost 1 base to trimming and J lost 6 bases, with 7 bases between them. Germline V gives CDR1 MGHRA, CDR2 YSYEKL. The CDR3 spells CASSQGVVNSPLHF. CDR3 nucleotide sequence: TGCGCCAGCAGCCAAGGAGTAGTTAATTCACCCCTCCACTTT.

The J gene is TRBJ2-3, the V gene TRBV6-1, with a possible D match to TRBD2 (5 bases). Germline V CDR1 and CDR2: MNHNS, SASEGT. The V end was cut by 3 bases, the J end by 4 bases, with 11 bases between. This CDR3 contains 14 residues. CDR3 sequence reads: CASSDFLAADTQYF. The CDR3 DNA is TGTGCCAGCAGTGATTTTCTAGCCGCAGATACGCAGTATTTT.

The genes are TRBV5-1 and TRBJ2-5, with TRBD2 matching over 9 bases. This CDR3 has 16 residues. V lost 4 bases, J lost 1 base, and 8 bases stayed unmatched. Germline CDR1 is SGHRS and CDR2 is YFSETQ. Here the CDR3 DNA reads TGCGCCAGCAGCCCTCTTTTGCGGGGGGGCCAAGAGACCCAGTACTTC. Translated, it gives CASSPLLRGGQETQYF. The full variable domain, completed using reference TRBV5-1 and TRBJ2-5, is KAGVTQTPRYLIKTRGQQVTLSCSPISGHRSVSWYQQTPGQGLQFLFEYFSETQRNKGNFPGRFSGRQFSNSRSEMNVSTLELGDSALYLCASSPLLRGGQETQYFGPGTRLLVL.

The CDR3 reads CASSDTRRSRVAEAFF. For the CDR3, the DNA is TGTGCCAGCAGTGACACCCGGCGAAGTCGGGTCGCTGAAGCTTTCTTT. The chain is built from TRBV25-1 and TRBJ1-1, with D uncertain. CDR1 MGHDK and CDR2 SYGVNS come from the germline V gene. Trimming removed 3 bases from V and 6 bases from J, with 20 bases in between. CDR3 length: 16 amino acids.

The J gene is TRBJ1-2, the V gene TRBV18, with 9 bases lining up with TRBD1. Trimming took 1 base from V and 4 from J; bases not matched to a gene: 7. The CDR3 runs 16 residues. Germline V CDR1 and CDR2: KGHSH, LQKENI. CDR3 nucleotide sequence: TGTGCCAGCTCACCACGGTCGGGACAGGGTACCTATGGCTACACCTTC. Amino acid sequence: CASSPRSGQGTYGYTF.